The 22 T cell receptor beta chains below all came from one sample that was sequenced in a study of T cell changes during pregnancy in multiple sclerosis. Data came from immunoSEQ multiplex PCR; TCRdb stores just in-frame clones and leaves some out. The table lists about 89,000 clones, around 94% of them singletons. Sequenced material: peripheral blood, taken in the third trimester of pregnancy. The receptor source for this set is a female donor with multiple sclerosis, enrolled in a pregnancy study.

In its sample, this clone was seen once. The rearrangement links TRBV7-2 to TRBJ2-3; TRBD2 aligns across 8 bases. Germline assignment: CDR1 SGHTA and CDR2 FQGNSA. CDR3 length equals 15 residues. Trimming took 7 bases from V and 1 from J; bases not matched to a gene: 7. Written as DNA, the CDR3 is TGTGCCAGCACTTCCCCGGGAGGGCGCACAGATACGCAGTATTTT. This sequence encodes CASTSPGGRTDTQYF.

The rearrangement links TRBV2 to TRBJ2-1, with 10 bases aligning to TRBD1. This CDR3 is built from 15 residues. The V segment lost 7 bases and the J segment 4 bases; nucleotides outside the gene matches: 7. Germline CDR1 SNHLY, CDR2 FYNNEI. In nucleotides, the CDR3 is TGTGCCAGCAAGGCCGGGACAGGGGTTTACAATGAGCAGTTCTTC. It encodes CASKAGTGVYNEQFF.

CDR3 nucleotides: TGTGCCAGCAGCCTTGCTGGGGGGAGAACTAATGAAAAACTGTTTTTT. It translates to CASSLAGGRTNEKLFF. The chain combines TRBV28 with TRBJ1-4; D is possibly TRBD1 (5 bases). Germline V gene lookup returns CDR1 MDHEN and CDR2 SYDVKM. This CDR3 region has 16 residues. V was clipped by 6 bases and J by 1 base, with 15 bases between them.

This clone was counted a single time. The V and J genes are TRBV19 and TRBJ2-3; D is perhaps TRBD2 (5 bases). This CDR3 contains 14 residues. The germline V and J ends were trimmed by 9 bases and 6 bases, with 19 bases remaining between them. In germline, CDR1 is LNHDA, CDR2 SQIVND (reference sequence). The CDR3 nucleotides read TGTGCCAGCTCACTAGGACTCACCAGTGATACGCAGTATTTT. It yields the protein CASSLGLTSDTQYF.

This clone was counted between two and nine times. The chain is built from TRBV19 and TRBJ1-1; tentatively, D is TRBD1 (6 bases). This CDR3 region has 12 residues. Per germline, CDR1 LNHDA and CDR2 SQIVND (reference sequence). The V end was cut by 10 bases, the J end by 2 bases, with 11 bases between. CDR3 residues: CATKDRNTEAFF. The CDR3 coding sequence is TGTGCCACCAAGGACAGAAACACTGAAGCTTTCTTT.

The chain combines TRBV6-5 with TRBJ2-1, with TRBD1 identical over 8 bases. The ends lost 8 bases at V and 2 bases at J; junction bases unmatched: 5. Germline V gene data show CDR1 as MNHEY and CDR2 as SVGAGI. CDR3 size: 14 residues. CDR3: CASGPDRAYNEQFF. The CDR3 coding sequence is TGTGCCAGCGGACCGGACAGGGCCTACAATGAGCAGTTCTTC.

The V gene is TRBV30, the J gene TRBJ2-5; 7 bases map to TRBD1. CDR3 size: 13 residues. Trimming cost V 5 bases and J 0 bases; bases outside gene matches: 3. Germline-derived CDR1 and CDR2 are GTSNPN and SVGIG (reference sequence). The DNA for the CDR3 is TGTGCCTGGTCGACAGGGAACCAAGAGACCCAGTACTTC. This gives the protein CAWSTGNQETQYF.

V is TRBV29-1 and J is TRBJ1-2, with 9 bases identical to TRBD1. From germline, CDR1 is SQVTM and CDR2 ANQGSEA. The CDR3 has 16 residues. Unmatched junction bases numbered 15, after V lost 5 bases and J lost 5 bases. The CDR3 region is CSVPTGGGSESYGYTF. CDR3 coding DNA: TGCAGCGTTCCGACAGGGGGAGGCAGCGAATCTTATGGCTACACCTTC.

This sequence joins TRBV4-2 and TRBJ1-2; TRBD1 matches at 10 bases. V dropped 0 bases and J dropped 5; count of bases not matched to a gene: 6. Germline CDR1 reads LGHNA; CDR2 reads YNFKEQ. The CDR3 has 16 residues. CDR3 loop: CASSQEGQGPLYGYTF. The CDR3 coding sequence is TGTGCCAGCAGCCAAGAGGGACAGGGGCCGCTTTATGGCTACACCTTC.

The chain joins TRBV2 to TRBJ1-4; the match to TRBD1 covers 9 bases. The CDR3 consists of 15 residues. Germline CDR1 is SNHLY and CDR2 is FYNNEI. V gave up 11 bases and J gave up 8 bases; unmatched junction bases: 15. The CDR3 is CAVPRGTGRREKLFF. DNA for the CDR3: TGTGCCGTGCCGCGGGGGACAGGGAGAAGGGAAAAACTGTTTTTT.

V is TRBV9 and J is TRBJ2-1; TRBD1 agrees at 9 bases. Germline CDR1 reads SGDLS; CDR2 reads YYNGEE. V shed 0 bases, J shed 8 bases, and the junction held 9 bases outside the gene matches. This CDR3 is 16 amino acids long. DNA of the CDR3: TGTGCCAGCAGCGTAGAAATAGGGACAGGGAAGGATGAGCAGTTCTTC. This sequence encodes CASSVEIGTGKDEQFF.

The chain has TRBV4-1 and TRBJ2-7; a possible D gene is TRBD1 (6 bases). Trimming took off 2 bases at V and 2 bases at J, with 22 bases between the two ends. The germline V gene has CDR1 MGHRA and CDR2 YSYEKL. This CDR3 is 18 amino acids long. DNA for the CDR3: TGCGCCAGCAGCCAAAGCAGAGGGGGAGTGGGGTCCGCCTACGAGCAGTACTTC. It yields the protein CASSQSRGGVGSAYEQYF.

The CDR3 loop is CASAPGTGRETQYF. The CDR3 bases are TGCGCCAGCGCGCCCGGGACAGGGAGAGAGACCCAGTACTTC. The chain combines TRBV5-1 with TRBJ2-5, with TRBD1 matching 9 bases. CDR3 length: 14 amino acids. The germline V gene has CDR1 SGHRS and CDR2 YFSETQ. Trimming cost V 7 bases and J 4 bases; bases outside gene matches: 8.

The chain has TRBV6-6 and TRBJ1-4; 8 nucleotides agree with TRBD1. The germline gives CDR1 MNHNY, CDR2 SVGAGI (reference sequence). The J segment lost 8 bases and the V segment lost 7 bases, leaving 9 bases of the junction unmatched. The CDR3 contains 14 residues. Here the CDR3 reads CASNRDRGREKLFF. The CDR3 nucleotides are TGTGCCAGCAACCGAGACAGGGGTCGGGAAAAACTGTTTTTT.

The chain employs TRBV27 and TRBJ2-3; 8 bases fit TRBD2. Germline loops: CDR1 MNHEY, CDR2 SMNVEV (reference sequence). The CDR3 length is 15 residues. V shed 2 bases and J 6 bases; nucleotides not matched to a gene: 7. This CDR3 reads CASSLLGRGADTQYF. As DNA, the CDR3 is TGTGCCAGCAGTTTACTCGGGAGGGGCGCCGATACGCAGTATTTT.

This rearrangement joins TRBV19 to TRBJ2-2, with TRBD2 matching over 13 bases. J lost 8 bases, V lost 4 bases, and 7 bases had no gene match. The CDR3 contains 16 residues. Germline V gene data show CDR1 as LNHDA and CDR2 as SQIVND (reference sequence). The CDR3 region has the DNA TGTGCCAGTAGTACTCGACTAGCGGGAGGCCTAGGGGAGCTGTTTTTT. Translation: CASSTRLAGGLGELFF. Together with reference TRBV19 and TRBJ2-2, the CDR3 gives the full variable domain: DGGITQSPKYLFRKEGQNVTLSCEQNLNHDAMYWYRQDPGQGLRLIYYSQIVNDFQKGDIAEGYSVSREKKESFPLTVTSAQKNPTAFYLCASSTRLAGGLGELFFGEGSRLTVL.

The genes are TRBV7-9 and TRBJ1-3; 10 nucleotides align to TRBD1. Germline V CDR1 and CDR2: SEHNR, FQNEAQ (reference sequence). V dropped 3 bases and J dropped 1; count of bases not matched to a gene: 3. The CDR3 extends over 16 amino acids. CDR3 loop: CASSFGQGGSGNTIYF. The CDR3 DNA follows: TGTGCCAGCAGCTTTGGACAGGGGGGTTCTGGAAACACCATATATTTT.

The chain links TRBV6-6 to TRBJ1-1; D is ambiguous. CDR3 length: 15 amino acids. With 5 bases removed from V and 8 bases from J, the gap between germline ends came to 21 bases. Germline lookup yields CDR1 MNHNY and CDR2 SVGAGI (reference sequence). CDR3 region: CASSPPGYLIREAFF. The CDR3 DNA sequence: TGTGCCAGCAGTCCGCCGGGGTATTTAATCAGGGAAGCTTTCTTT.

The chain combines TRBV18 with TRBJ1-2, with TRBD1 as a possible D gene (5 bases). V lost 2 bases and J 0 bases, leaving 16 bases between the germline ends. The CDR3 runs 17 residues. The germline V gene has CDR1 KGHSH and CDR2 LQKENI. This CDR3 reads CASSPGAFGQTNYGYTF. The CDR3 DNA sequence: TGTGCCAGCTCACCAGGGGCGTTTGGGCAAACTAACTATGGCTACACCTTC.

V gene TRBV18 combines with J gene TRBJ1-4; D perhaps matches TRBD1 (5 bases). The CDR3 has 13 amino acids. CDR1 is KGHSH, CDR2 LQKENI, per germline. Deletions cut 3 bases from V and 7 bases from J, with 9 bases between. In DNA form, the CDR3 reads TGTGCCAGCTCACCGCAGGGTAGTGAAAAACTGTTTTTT. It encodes CASSPQGSEKLFF.

The CDR3 DNA reads TGTGCCAGCAGCCATCTCGAGGGCAAGGGAAACACCATATATTTT. Translated, it gives CASSHLEGKGNTIYF. The gene calls are TRBV7-9 and TRBJ1-3; no definite D call. The CDR3 is made up of 15 amino acids. V was cut by 5 bases and J by 4 bases, with 15 bases left in between. Germline assignment: CDR1 SEHNR and CDR2 FQNEAQ (reference sequence). The whole variable domain, remainder taken from reference TRBV7-9 and TRBJ1-3, is DTGVSQNPRHKITKRGQNVTFRCDPISEHNRLYWYRQTLGQGPEFLTYFQNEAQLEKSRLLSDRFSAERPKGSFSTLEIQRTEQGDSAMYLCASSHLEGKGNTIYFGEGSWLTVV.

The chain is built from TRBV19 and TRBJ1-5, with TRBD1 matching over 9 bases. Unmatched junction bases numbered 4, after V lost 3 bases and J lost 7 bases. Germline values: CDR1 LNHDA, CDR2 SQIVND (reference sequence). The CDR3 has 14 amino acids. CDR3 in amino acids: CASSMGQGIQPQHF. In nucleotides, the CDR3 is TGTGCCAGTAGTATGGGACAGGGTATACAGCCCCAGCATTTT. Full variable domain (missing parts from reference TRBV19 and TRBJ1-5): DGGITQSPKYLFRKEGQNVTLSCEQNLNHDAMYWYRQDPGQGLRLIYYSQIVNDFQKGDIAEGYSVSREKKESFPLTVTSAQKNPTAFYLCASSMGQGIQPQHFGDGTRLSIL.